The T cell receptor (beta chain) under discussion was sequenced for a study of cytomegalovirus exposure and HLA in healthy donors. Germline loops: CDR1 ENHRY, CDR2 SYGVKD. The CDR3 length is 15 residues. Trimming cost V 0 bases and J 12 bases, with 18 bases left between them. Measured with immunoSEQ multiplex PCR; TCRdb has only the in-frame clones, and not every one. The sample holds 150,000 to 200,000 clones; roughly 80% are singletons and the top ten take around 9.6%. The sequenced sample consisted of PBMCs. The chain employs TRBV10-3 and TRBJ2-1; the D gene is possibly TRBD1 (6 bases). The TCR sequence derives from a man aged 25-45 years in good health and CMV-seropositive. The CDR3 coding sequence is TGTGCCATCAGTGAGTCGGACAGCACCCCGGTTGGGCAGTTCTTC. Translation gives CAISESDSTPVGQFF.